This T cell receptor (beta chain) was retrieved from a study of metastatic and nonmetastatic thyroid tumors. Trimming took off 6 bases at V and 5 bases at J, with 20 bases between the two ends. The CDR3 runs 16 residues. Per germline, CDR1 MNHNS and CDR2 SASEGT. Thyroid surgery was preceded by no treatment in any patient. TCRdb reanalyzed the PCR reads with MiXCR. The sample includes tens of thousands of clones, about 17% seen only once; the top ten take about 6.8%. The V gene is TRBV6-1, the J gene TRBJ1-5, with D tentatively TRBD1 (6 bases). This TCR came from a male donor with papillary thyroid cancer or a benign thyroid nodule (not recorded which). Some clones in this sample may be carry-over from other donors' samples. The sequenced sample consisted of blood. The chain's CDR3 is CASRPRGGPSDQPQHF. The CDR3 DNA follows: TGTGCCAGCAGACCCCGGGGGGGGCCGTCGGATCAGCCCCAGCATTTT.